This T cell receptor (beta chain) is drawn from a study of blood T cell repertoires in COVID-19. Across the study: Samples came from the United States, Italy and Spain, spanning acute and convalescent COVID-19. In each case, the material was cDNA or gDNA derived from T cells, B-cell-depleted T cells, or PBMCs.

Authors' methods: Amplification from reference gene primers served as the basis for estimated nucleated cell counts. Sequenced by immunoSEQ multiplex PCR; TCRdb stores in-frame clones only, minus some. V, J and clone size were drawn from that table, and D and trimming were deduced from the DNA. Among roughly 71,000 clones listed, more than 70% were seen once. The germline V gene encodes CDR1 LNHNV and CDR2 YYDKDF (reference sequence). V lost 5 bases, J lost 2 bases, and 10 bases lay in between. This CDR3 contains 15 residues. Only a few counts were recorded for this clone. This TCR came from a man aged 45 to 65 with active COVID-19. The sample taken for sequencing was peripheral blood. The rearrangement uses TRBV15 and TRBJ2-6; D is tentatively TRBD1 or TRBD2 (5 bases each). The CDR3 loop reads CATSGGQPGANVLTF. CDR3 in DNA: TGTGCCACCAGCGGAGGACAACCTGGGGCCAACGTCCTGACTTTC.